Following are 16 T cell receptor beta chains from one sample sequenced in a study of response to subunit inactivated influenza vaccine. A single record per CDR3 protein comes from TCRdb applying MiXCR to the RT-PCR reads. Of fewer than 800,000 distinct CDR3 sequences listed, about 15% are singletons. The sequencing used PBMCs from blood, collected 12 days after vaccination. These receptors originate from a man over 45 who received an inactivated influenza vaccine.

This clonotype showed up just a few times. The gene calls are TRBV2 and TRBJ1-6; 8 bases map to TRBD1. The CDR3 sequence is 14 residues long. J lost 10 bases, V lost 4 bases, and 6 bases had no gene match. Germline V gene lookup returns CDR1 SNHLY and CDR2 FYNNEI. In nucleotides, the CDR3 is TGTGCCAGCAGTGTAGGACAGGGCCTCTCACCCCTCCACTTT. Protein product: CASSVGQGLSPLHF. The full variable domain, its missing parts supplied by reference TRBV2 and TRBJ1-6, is EPEVTQTPSHQVTQMGQEVILRCVPISNHLYFYWYRQILGQKVEFLVSFYNNEISEKSEIFDDQFSVERPDGSNFTLKIRSTKLEDSAMYFCASSVGQGLSPLHFGNGTRLTVT.

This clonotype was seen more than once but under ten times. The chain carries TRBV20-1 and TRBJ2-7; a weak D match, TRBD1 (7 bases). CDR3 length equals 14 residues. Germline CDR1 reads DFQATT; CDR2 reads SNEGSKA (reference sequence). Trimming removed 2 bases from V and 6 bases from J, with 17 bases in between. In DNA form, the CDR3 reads TGCAGTGCTAGATGGGTGTCAGGGGGGTTCGAGCAGTACTTC. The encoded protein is CSARWVSGGFEQYF.

The CDR3: CASSLVGGDYGYTF. In nucleotides, the CDR3 is TGCGCCAGCAGCTTGGTAGGGGGTGACTATGGCTACACCTTC. V and J are TRBV5-1 and TRBJ1-2, with a tentative D call TRBD1 (6 bases). Per the germline V gene, CDR1 is SGHRS and CDR2 is YFSETQ. The CDR3 spans 14 residues. V was clipped by 0 bases and J by 3 bases, with 9 bases between them.

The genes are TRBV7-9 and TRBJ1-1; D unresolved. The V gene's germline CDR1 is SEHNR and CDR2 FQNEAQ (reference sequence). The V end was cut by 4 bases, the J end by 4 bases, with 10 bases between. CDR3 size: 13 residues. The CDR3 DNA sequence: TGTGCCAGCAGCTGGACCCAGAGCACTGAAGCTTTCTTT. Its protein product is CASSWTQSTEAFF.

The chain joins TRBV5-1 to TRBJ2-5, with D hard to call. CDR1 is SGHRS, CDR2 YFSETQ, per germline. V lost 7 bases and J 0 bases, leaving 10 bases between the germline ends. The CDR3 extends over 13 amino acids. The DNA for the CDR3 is TGCGCCAGCTTCACGACCAACCAAGAGACCCAGTACTTC. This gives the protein CASFTTNQETQYF.

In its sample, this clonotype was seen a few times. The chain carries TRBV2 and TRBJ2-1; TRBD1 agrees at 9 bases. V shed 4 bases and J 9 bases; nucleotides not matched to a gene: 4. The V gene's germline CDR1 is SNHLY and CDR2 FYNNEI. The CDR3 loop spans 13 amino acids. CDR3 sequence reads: CASSGQGGSEQFF. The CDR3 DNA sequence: TGTGCCAGCAGTGGACAGGGGGGCAGTGAGCAGTTCTTC.

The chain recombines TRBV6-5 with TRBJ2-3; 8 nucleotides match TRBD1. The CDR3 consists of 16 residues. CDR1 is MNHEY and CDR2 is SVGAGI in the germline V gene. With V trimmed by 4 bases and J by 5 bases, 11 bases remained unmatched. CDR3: CASSSRQGRVEDTQYF. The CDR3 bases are TGTGCCAGCAGTTCCAGACAGGGGCGGGTTGAAGATACGCAGTATTTT.

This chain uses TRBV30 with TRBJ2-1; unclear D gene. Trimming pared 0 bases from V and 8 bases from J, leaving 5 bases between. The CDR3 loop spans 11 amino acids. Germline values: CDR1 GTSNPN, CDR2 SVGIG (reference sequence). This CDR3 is CAWSVSYEQFF. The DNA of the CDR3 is TGTGCCTGGAGTGTATCTTATGAGCAGTTCTTC.

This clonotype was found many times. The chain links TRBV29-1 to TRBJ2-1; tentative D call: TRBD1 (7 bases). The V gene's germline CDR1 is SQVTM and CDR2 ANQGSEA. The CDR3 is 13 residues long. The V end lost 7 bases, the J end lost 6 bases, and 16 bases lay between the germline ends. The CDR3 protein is CSANRQGGNEQFF. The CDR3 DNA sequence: TGCAGCGCCAACCGACAGGGAGGCAATGAGCAGTTCTTC.

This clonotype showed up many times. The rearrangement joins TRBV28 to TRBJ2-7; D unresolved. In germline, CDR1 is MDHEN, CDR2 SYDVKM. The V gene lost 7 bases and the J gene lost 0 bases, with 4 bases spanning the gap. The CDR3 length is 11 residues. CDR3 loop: CASTNSYEQYF. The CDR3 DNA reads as TGTGCCAGCACCAACTCCTACGAGCAGTACTTC.

The CDR3 loop reads CAWSWALGETQYF. The DNA of the CDR3 is TGTGCCTGGAGTTGGGCCCTCGGAGAGACCCAGTACTTC. The V gene is TRBV30, the J gene TRBJ2-5; no definite D call. Germline V gene data show CDR1 as GTSNPN and CDR2 as SVGIG (reference sequence). V was shortened by 2 bases and J by 4 bases, with 11 bases between the two germline ends. The CDR3 covers 13 residues.

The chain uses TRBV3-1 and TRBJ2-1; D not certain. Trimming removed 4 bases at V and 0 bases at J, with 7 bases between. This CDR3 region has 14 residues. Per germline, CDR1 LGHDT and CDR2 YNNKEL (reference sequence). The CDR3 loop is CASSLPSSYNEQFF. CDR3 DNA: TGTGCCAGCAGCCTCCCCAGCTCCTACAATGAGCAGTTCTTC.

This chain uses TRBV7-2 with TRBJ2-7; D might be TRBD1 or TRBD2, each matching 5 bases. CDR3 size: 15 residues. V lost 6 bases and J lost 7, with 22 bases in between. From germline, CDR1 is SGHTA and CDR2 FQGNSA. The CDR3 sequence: CASRLRDGWRDEQYF. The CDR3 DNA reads TGTGCCAGCAGGCTCCGGGACGGTTGGAGAGATGAGCAGTACTTC. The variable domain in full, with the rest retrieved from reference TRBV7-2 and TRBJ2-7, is GAGVSQSPSNKVTEKGKDVELRCDPISGHTALYWYRQSLGQGLEFLIYFQGNSAPDKSGLPSDRFSAERTGGSVSTLTIQRTQQEDSAVYLCASRLRDGWRDEQYFGPGTRLTVT.

CDR3 residues: CASSLEGGPRRSPLHF. The DNA for the CDR3 is TGCGCCAGCAGCTTGGAAGGGGGCCCCCGCCGTTCACCCCTCCACTTT. This sequence joins TRBV5-1 and TRBJ1-6; TRBD1 agrees at 7 bases. The CDR3 is 16 amino acids. V lost 0 bases, J lost 9 bases, and 9 bases stayed unmatched. CDR1 is SGHRS and CDR2 is YFSETQ in the germline V gene.

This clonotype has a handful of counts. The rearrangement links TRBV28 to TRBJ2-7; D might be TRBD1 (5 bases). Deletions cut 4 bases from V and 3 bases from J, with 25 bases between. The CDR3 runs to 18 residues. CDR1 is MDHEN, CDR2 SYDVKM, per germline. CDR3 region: CASSYEQGRWPSDYEQYF. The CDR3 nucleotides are TGTGCCAGCAGTTACGAGCAGGGCAGGTGGCCCTCGGACTACGAGCAGTACTTC.

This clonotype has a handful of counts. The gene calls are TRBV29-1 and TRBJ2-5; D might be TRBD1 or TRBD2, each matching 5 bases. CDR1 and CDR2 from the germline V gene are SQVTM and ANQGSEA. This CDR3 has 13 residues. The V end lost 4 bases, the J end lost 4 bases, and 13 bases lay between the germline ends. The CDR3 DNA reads TGCAGCGTTGCCGGGGCAAGACGAGAGACCCAGTACTTC. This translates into CSVAGARRETQYF.